These T cell receptor beta chains were read from a single sample in a study of cytomegalovirus exposure and HLA in healthy donors. The method was immunoSEQ multiplex PCR; TCRdb's version includes in-frame clones alone and lacks a portion of them. The profile shows about 88,000 clones, 84% of them singletons. The specimen sequenced was PBMCs. The receptors stem from a young woman in good health and CMV-seropositive. The CDR3 runs from the conserved cysteine through the conserved F or W. D genes are given only for firm matches. Part of the rows lack a size; the others show once, few, many or a class for expanded clones.

j_call d_call v_call clone_size cdr3_nt cdr3_aa
TRBJ1-1 - TRBV12-5 - TGTGCTAGTGGTTTGCTGACGGACATGATGAACACTGAAGCTTTCTTT CASGLLTDMMNTEAFF
TRBJ1-3 TRBD1 TRBV10-3 - TGTGCCATCGGCGGACAGGGAACTGGAAACACCATATATTTT CAIGGQGTGNTIYF
TRBJ2-3 - TRBV2 once TGTGCCAGCAGTGACAGGGCCGATACGCAGTATTTT CASSDRADTQYF
TRBJ1-4 TRBD1 TRBV4-3 - TGCGCCAGCAGCCCAAGCGCCAGGGGGCCCCCAACTAATGAAAAACTGTTTTTT CASSPSARGPPTNEKLFF
TRBJ1-5 - TRBV19 - TGTGCCAGTAGTATACCCAATGAGAATCAGCCCCAGCATTTT CASSIPNENQPQHF
TRBJ2-2 TRBD2 TRBV10-1 - TGCGCCAGCAGTGCAGCGGGGGTCACCGGGGAGCTGTTTTTT CASSAAGVTGELFF
TRBJ2-5 TRBD2 TRBV7-2 - TGTGCCAGCAGCTTACTAGCGGGGGGGCCCCAGTACTTC CASSLLAGGPQYF
TRBJ1-3 - TRBV6-1 once TGTGCCAGCAGTGCAGTTTCTGGAAACACCATATATTTT CASSAVSGNTIYF
TRBJ1-1 - TRBV28 - TGTGCCAGCGGGAACAGGGTAAACACTGAAGCTTTCTTT CASGNRVNTEAFF
TRBJ1-6 TRBD1 TRBV6-4 few TGTGCCAGCAGTGATTCGGGACAGGGGAGTTCACCCCTCCACTTT CASSDSGQGSSPLHF
TRBJ2-7 TRBD2 TRBV19 - TGTGCCAGTAGTCGAAGGCTAGCGGGGGCCACATCCTACGAGCAGTACTTC CASSRRLAGATSYEQYF
TRBJ2-2 - TRBV28 - TGTGCCAGCAGCGTGGGTAGCCTCGGCGGGGAGCTGTTTTTT CASSVGSLGGELFF
TRBJ2-7 TRBD1 TRBV5-1 - TGCGCCAGCAGCTTTCAACCTTCGACAGGGGACTACGAGCAGTACTTC CASSFQPSTGDYEQYF
TRBJ1-5 TRBD1 TRBV2 - TGTGCCAGCAAGTGGGGGACAGCAGATCAGCCCCAGCATTTT CASKWGTADQPQHF
TRBJ2-7 TRBD1 TRBV7-3 - TGTGCCAGCAGAGGGACAGGGCCCTACGAGCAGTACTTC CASRGTGPYEQYF
TRBJ1-5 - TRBV28 - TGTGCCAGCAGTTTTGGGGGCCGCAATCAGCCCCAGCATTTT CASSFGGRNQPQHF